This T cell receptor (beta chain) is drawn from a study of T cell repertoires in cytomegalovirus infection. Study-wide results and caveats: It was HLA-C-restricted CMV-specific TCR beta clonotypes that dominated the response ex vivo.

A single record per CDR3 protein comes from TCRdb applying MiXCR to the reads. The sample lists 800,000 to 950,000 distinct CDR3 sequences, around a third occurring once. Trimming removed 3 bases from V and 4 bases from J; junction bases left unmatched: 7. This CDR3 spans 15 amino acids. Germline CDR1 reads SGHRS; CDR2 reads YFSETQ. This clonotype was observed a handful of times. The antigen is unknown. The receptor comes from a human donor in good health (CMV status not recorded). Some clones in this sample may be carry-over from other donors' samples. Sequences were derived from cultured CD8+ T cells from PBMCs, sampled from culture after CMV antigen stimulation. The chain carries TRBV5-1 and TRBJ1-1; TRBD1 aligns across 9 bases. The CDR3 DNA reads TGCGCCAGCAGCTACTCACCGGGACAGGGCACTGAAGCTTTCTTT. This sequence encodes CASSYSPGQGTEAFF.